These T cell receptor beta chains were read from a single sample in a study of control samples from healthy donors and cancer patients. The assay was immunoSEQ multiplex PCR, and TCRdb's table has in-frame clones only and misses some. The sample has over 100,000 clones, about 92% seen once. Source material: blood. The receptors come from a woman aged 45-65 years in good health. CDR3s include the opening cysteine and the closing phenylalanine or tryptophan. The D gene is left open where the match is weak. Clone size is shown for a subset of rows, as once, few, many or a class of expanded clone.

j_call,d_call,clone_size,v_call,cdr3_aa,cdr3_nt
TRBJ2-7,TRBD2,once,TRBV19,CASSRGLAGDYEQYF,TGTGCCAGTAGTAGGGGACTAGCGGGAGACTACGAGCAGTACTTC
TRBJ2-1,TRBD2,-,TRBV19,CASTPSGGYNEQFF,TGTGCCAGTACCCCGAGCGGGGGGTACAATGAGCAGTTCTTC
TRBJ2-2,-,-,TRBV27,CASSRSTRGGVGTGELFF,TGTGCCAGCAGTCGCAGTACGCGAGGGGGAGTAGGAACCGGGGAGCTGTTTTTT
TRBJ2-3,-,-,TRBV19,CASSAAVSTDTQYF,TGTGCCAGTAGTGCGGCTGTTAGCACAGATACGCAGTATTTT
TRBJ1-2,-,-,TRBV20-1,CSASTPGLLGYTF,TGCAGTGCTAGTACACCCGGGCTGCTAGGCTACACCTTC
TRBJ1-4,-,once,TRBV5-6,CASSFIATNEKLFF,TGTGCCAGCAGCTTTATAGCAACTAATGAAAAACTGTTTTTT
TRBJ2-5,TRBD2,-,TRBV3-1/TRBV3-2,CASSDIRDYYF,TGTGCCAGCAGCGACATACGGGACTACTACTTC
TRBJ2-2,-,-,TRBV9,CASSDDRNTGELFF,TGTGCCAGCAGCGACGACAGGAACACCGGGGAGCTGTTTTTT
TRBJ2-2,-,-,TRBV14,CASSQDIGLLSTGELFF,TGTGCCAGCAGCCAAGATATTGGGCTATTATCCACCGGGGAGCTGTTTTTT
TRBJ2-3,-,-,TRBV5-1,CASSWEGLSTDTQYF,TGCGCCAGCAGCTGGGAAGGCCTTAGCACAGATACGCAGTATTTT
TRBJ2-3,TRBD1,-,TRBV10-3,CAHSPSGTDTDTQYF,TGTGCTCATTCCCCTTCCGGGACAGACACAGATACGCAGTATTTT
TRBJ1-2,TRBD1,-,TRBV6-1,CASSEEWDRAYGYTF,TGTGCCAGCAGTGAGGAATGGGACAGGGCCTATGGCTACACCTTC
TRBJ1-4,-,-,TRBV18,CASSQRGTNEKLFF,TGTGCCAGCTCCCAGCGCGGCACTAATGAAAAACTGTTTTTT
TRBJ2-1,TRBD2,-,TRBV27,CASSLSGLAGGHEQFF,TGTGCCAGCAGTTTATCGGGACTAGCGGGAGGGCATGAGCAGTTCTTC
TRBJ2-7,-,-,TRBV6-5,CAAGTGERYEQYF,TGTGCGGCGGGGACGGGAGAAAGGTACGAGCAGTACTTC
TRBJ1-6,TRBD1,-,TRBV28,CASGTANNSPLHF,TGTGCCAGTGGGACAGCCAATAATTCACCCCTCCACTTT
TRBJ2-2,-,-,TRBV7-9,CASSLDHPRPGELFF,TGTGCCAGCAGCTTGGACCACCCCCGGCCCGGGGAGCTGTTTTTT
TRBJ1-1,-,-,TRBV7-2,CASSLDNTEAFF,TGTGCCAGCAGCTTAGATAACACTGAAGCTTTCTTT
TRBJ2-1,-,once,TRBV4-2,CASSQFTGGYNEQFF,TGTGCCAGCAGCCAGTTCACTGGGGGCTACAATGAGCAGTTCTTC
TRBJ1-5,-,-,TRBV5-6,CASSLARDQPQHF,TGTGCCAGCAGCTTGGCCCGGGATCAGCCCCAGCATTTT
TRBJ1-3,-,-,TRBV6-5,CASRGNTIYF,TGTGCCAGCAGGGGAAACACCATATATTTT
TRBJ2-7,-,-,TRBV7-9,CASSRSQTSWEQYF,TGTGCCAGCAGCCGATCACAGACGTCCTGGGAGCAGTACTTC
TRBJ2-7,-,-,TRBV4-2,CASSQGDWNYEQYF,TGTGCCAGCAGCCAGGGGGACTGGAATTACGAGCAGTACTTC
TRBJ1-6,-,-,TRBV30,CAWSVGGLYSPLHF,TGTGCCTGGAGTGTGGGTGGACTGTATTCACCCCTCCACTTT
TRBJ1-2,-,-,TRBV27,CASSLLNPTDGYGYTF,TGTGCCAGCAGTTTACTCAACCCGACGGACGGCTATGGCTACACCTTC
TRBJ1-6,-,once,TRBV11-3,CASSLSSYNSPLHF,TGTGCCAGCAGCCTCAGCTCCTATAATTCACCCCTCCACTTT
TRBJ1-2,-,-,TRBV20-1,CSATSAYTF,TGCAGTGCTACATCAGCTTACACCTTC
TRBJ1-3,-,-,TRBV7-7,CASSQEIGNTIYF,TGTGCTAGCAGCCAAGAAATCGGAAACACCATATATTTT
TRBJ1-1,-,-,TRBV5-1,CASTSHGTEAFF,TGCGCCAGCACCTCTCACGGGACTGAAGCTTTCTTT
TRBJ2-1,TRBD2,-,TRBV6-5,CASNRAGERGEQFF,TGTGCCAGCAACCGAGCGGGAGAGAGGGGTGAGCAGTTCTTC